The rows below give T cell receptor beta chains drawn from one sample of a study of control samples from healthy donors and cancer patients. Sequencing was performed with immunoSEQ multiplex PCR; in TCRdb, only in-frame clones are kept and a portion is missing. The table shows approximately 120,000 clones, with just over 90% occurring only once. The specimen was blood. These receptors all come from a human donor in good health. The donor label of this sample is uncertain. Each CDR3 is given with its conserved first and last residue. Each record gives: V gene, D gene, J gene, clone size, CDR3 protein, CDR3 DNA. A D gene is named only where the DNA matches it firmly. Clone sizes are given selectively: once, few, many, or a class where the clone is expanded.

v_gene: TRBV5-5
d_gene: TRBD2
j_gene: TRBJ2-7
abundance: .
CDR3aa: CASSPISGTSTYEQYF
CDR3nt: TGTGCCAGCAGCCCGATTTCCGGGACTAGCACATACGAGCAGTACTTC

v_gene: TRBV24-1
d_gene: .
j_gene: TRBJ2-7
abundance: .
CDR3aa: CATIDGRGLKSFYEQYF
CDR3nt: TGTGCCACCATAGATGGCAGGGGATTAAAGTCCTTCTACGAGCAGTACTTC

v_gene: TRBV6-5
d_gene: .
j_gene: TRBJ1-1
abundance: .
CDR3aa: CASSTVGTRVAFF
CDR3nt: TGTGCCAGCAGTACAGTCGGTACTCGGGTAGCTTTCTTT

v_gene: TRBV27
d_gene: TRBD1
j_gene: TRBJ1-2
abundance: .
CDR3aa: CASRTGANYGYTF
CDR3nt: TGTGCCAGCAGGACAGGGGCAAACTATGGCTACACCTTC

v_gene: TRBV9
d_gene: .
j_gene: TRBJ2-1
abundance: .
CDR3aa: CASGKVNNEQFF
CDR3nt: TGTGCCAGCGGGAAAGTTAACAATGAGCAGTTCTTC

v_gene: TRBV12-3/TRBV12-4
d_gene: .
j_gene: TRBJ1-6
abundance: .
CDR3aa: CASRQGFDSPLHF
CDR3nt: TGTGCCAGCAGACAGGGTTTTGATTCACCCCTCCACTTT

v_gene: TRBV5-4
d_gene: .
j_gene: TRBJ1-1
abundance: once
CDR3aa: CASSPTKRSDTEAFF
CDR3nt: TGTGCCAGCAGTCCTACTAAACGGTCGGACACTGAAGCTTTCTTT

v_gene: TRBV30
d_gene: .
j_gene: TRBJ1-3
abundance: .
CDR3aa: CAWIGGRGNTIYF
CDR3nt: TGTGCCTGGATTGGGGGCCGAGGAAACACCATATATTTT

v_gene: TRBV2
d_gene: .
j_gene: TRBJ1-4
abundance: .
CDR3aa: CASRTGRGNEKLFF
CDR3nt: TGTGCCAGCAGGACAGGCAGGGGAAATGAAAAACTGTTTTTT

v_gene: TRBV28
d_gene: .
j_gene: TRBJ1-1
abundance: .
CDR3aa: CASFHAGRPEAFF
CDR3nt: TGTGCCAGCTTCCATGCGGGAAGACCTGAAGCTTTCTTT

v_gene: TRBV11-2
d_gene: .
j_gene: TRBJ1-5
abundance: few
CDR3aa: CASSSSGSNQPQHF
CDR3nt: TGTGCCAGCAGCTCCTCAGGGTCCAATCAGCCCCAGCATTTT

v_gene: TRBV12-5
d_gene: .
j_gene: TRBJ1-1
abundance: .
CDR3aa: CASGLVSPFAEAFF
CDR3nt: TGTGCTAGTGGTTTGGTATCCCCTTTCGCTGAAGCTTTCTTT

v_gene: TRBV5-6
d_gene: TRBD2
j_gene: TRBJ2-5
abundance: .
CDR3aa: CASSLVGGAQETQYF
CDR3nt: TGTGCCAGCAGCTTGGTCGGGGGGGCTCAGGAGACCCAGTACTTC

v_gene: TRBV12-3/TRBV12-4
d_gene: TRBD1
j_gene: TRBJ1-2
abundance: .
CDR3aa: CASSFTGGYGYTF
CDR3nt: TGTGCCAGCAGTTTTACAGGGGGCTATGGCTACACCTTC

v_gene: TRBV15
d_gene: .
j_gene: TRBJ1-4
abundance: .
CDR3aa: CATSRTTGTNEKLFF
CDR3nt: TGTGCCACCAGCAGAACGACAGGAACTAATGAAAAACTGTTTTTT

v_gene: TRBV19
d_gene: TRBD1
j_gene: TRBJ1-2
abundance: .
CDR3aa: CASTVTGGYYGYTF
CDR3nt: TGTGCCAGTACCGTGACAGGGGGCTACTATGGCTACACCTTC

v_gene: TRBV5-1
d_gene: TRBD2
j_gene: TRBJ2-5
abundance: few
CDR3aa: CASSWTSGNQETQYF
CDR3nt: TGCGCCAGCAGCTGGACTAGTGGGAACCAAGAGACCCAGTACTTC

v_gene: TRBV7-8
d_gene: TRBD1
j_gene: TRBJ1-3
abundance: .
CDR3aa: CASRAGGYSGNTIYF
CDR3nt: TGTGCCAGCAGGGCAGGGGGCTACTCTGGAAACACCATATATTTT

v_gene: TRBV6-6
d_gene: .
j_gene: TRBJ1-1
abundance: .
CDR3aa: CASSHPAQRGATEAFF
CDR3nt: TGTGCCAGCAGTCACCCCGCCCAGAGGGGGGCCACTGAAGCTTTCTTT

v_gene: TRBV5-6
d_gene: .
j_gene: TRBJ2-3
abundance: .
CDR3aa: CASSFGFRTDTQYF
CDR3nt: TGTGCCAGCAGCTTCGGGTTTCGCACAGATACGCAGTATTTT

v_gene: TRBV13
d_gene: TRBD2
j_gene: TRBJ2-3
abundance: .
CDR3aa: CASSRLAEHTDTQYF
CDR3nt: TGTGCCAGCAGCCGACTAGCGGAACACACAGATACGCAGTATTTT

v_gene: TRBV5-1
d_gene: TRBD1
j_gene: TRBJ2-2
abundance: .
CDR3aa: CASSLRTGTTGELFF
CDR3nt: TGCGCCAGCAGCCTTCGGACAGGGACCACCGGGGAGCTGTTTTTT

v_gene: TRBV4-3
d_gene: TRBD1
j_gene: TRBJ1-4
abundance: .
CDR3aa: CASSQDSGGSEKLFF
CDR3nt: TGCGCCAGCAGCCAAGACTCAGGGGGCAGTGAAAAACTGTTTTTT

v_gene: TRBV2
d_gene: TRBD1
j_gene: TRBJ2-5
abundance: .
CDR3aa: CASERGQGGRIGTQYF
CDR3nt: TGTGCCAGCGAAAGGGGACAGGGGGGTAGGATCGGGACCCAGTACTTC

v_gene: TRBV14
d_gene: .
j_gene: TRBJ1-2
abundance: .
CDR3aa: CASSLTGTYPRFYGYTF
CDR3nt: TGTGCCAGCAGCCTTACCGGGACTTATCCAAGGTTCTATGGCTACACCTTC

v_gene: TRBV2
d_gene: .
j_gene: TRBJ2-1
abundance: .
CDR3aa: CASSLTYNEQFF
CDR3nt: TGTGCCAGCAGTCTGACCTACAATGAGCAGTTCTTC

v_gene: TRBV5-8
d_gene: .
j_gene: TRBJ1-6
abundance: .
CDR3aa: CASTLGAATYNSPLHF
CDR3nt: TGTGCCAGCACCTTGGGGGCTGCTACTTATAATTCACCCCTCCACTTT

v_gene: TRBV7-8
d_gene: .
j_gene: TRBJ1-1
abundance: .
CDR3aa: CASSSLDGAEAFF
CDR3nt: TGTGCCAGCAGCTCACTCGATGGGGCTGAAGCTTTCTTT

v_gene: TRBV12-5
d_gene: TRBD1
j_gene: TRBJ1-4
abundance: .
CDR3aa: CASGMGQGNEKLFF
CDR3nt: TGTGCTAGTGGCATGGGACAGGGTAATGAAAAACTGTTTTTT

v_gene: TRBV2
d_gene: .
j_gene: TRBJ1-2
abundance: .
CDR3aa: CSSRRGTMDGYTF
CDR3nt: TGCTCCAGCCGGAGGGGAACAATGGATGGCTACACCTTC

v_gene: TRBV7-2
d_gene: TRBD1
j_gene: TRBJ2-7
abundance: .
CDR3aa: CASSSDGTASYEQYF
CDR3nt: TGTGCCAGCAGTTCCGACGGGACAGCGTCCTACGAGCAGTACTTC

v_gene: TRBV5-4
d_gene: .
j_gene: TRBJ1-3
abundance: .
CDR3aa: CASSPQPNSGNTIYF
CDR3nt: TGTGCCAGCAGCCCCCAGCCGAACTCTGGAAACACCATATATTTT

v_gene: TRBV6-5
d_gene: .
j_gene: TRBJ2-2
abundance: .
CDR3aa: CASSYSVISVLLFF
CDR3nt: TGTGCCAGCAGTTACTCGGTTATTTCCGTGTTGCTGTTTTTT

v_gene: TRBV3-1/TRBV3-2
d_gene: .
j_gene: TRBJ2-6
abundance: .
CDR3aa: CASSPRNYSGANVLTF
CDR3nt: TGTGCCAGCAGCCCACGAAACTACTCTGGGGCCAACGTCCTGACTTTC

v_gene: TRBV19
d_gene: TRBD2
j_gene: TRBJ2-3
abundance: .
CDR3aa: CASSIYRGADTQYF
CDR3nt: TGTGCCAGTAGTATATATCGGGGGGCAGATACGCAGTATTTT

v_gene: TRBV6-2/TRBV6-3
d_gene: TRBD1
j_gene: TRBJ1-1
abundance: .
CDR3aa: CASSYSGQGALGTEAFF
CDR3nt: TGTGCCAGCAGTTACTCGGGACAGGGGGCGTTGGGCACTGAAGCTTTCTTT

v_gene: TRBV19
d_gene: .
j_gene: TRBJ1-2
abundance: .
CDR3aa: CASSIEAGRGGYTF
CDR3nt: TGTGCCAGTAGTATAGAGGCGGGAAGGGGAGGCTACACCTTC

v_gene: TRBV5-6
d_gene: .
j_gene: TRBJ1-1
abundance: .
CDR3aa: CASSLVQGHRNTEAFF
CDR3nt: TGTGCCAGCAGCTTGGTACAGGGCCATCGGAACACTGAAGCTTTCTTT

v_gene: TRBV12-3/TRBV12-4
d_gene: TRBD1
j_gene: TRBJ1-1
abundance: .
CDR3aa: CASSDRARAFF
CDR3nt: TGTGCCAGCAGTGACAGGGCTCGAGCTTTCTTT

v_gene: TRBV19
d_gene: .
j_gene: TRBJ2-2
abundance: .
CDR3aa: CASSIGGNTGELFF
CDR3nt: TGTGCCAGTAGTATCGGGGGGAACACCGGGGAGCTGTTTTTT

v_gene: TRBV19
d_gene: .
j_gene: TRBJ1-6
abundance: .
CDR3aa: CASKGQGFGSPLHF
CDR3nt: TGTGCCAGTAAAGGCCAGGGTTTCGGATCACCCCTCCACTTT

v_gene: TRBV29-1
d_gene: .
j_gene: TRBJ1-1
abundance: .
CDR3aa: CSVEEVRNSMNTEAFF
CDR3nt: TGCAGCGTTGAAGAGGTCCGCAACTCTATGAACACTGAAGCTTTCTTT

v_gene: TRBV6-2/TRBV6-3
d_gene: .
j_gene: TRBJ1-1
abundance: .
CDR3aa: CASSYPDTEAFF
CDR3nt: TGTGCCAGCAGTTACCCGGATACTGAAGCTTTCTTT

v_gene: TRBV6-6
d_gene: .
j_gene: TRBJ1-2
abundance: .
CDR3aa: CASSSPIGGDGYTF
CDR3nt: TGTGCCAGCAGTTCCCCCATCGGGGGCGACGGCTACACCTTC

v_gene: TRBV21-1
d_gene: .
j_gene: TRBJ1-6
abundance: .
CDR3aa: CASSKGQFNSPLHF
CDR3nt: TGTGCCAGCAGCAAGGGACAATTTAATTCACCCCTCCACTTT

v_gene: TRBV3-1/TRBV3-2
d_gene: .
j_gene: TRBJ1-1
abundance: .
CDR3aa: CASTPGVGGTEAFF
CDR3nt: TGTGCCAGCACTCCCGGGGTTGGCGGCACTGAAGCTTTCTTT

v_gene: TRBV24-1
d_gene: .
j_gene: TRBJ2-3
abundance: .
CDR3aa: CATSDSRGRTDTQYF
CDR3nt: TGTGCCACCAGTGATTCCAGGGGCCGCACAGATACGCAGTATTTT